Described below is a single TCR beta chain sequence and its context. Its cognate antigen is unknown. Pooling was applied to second doses at about 4 or about 12 weeks. Profiling relied on immunoSEQ multiplex PCR, and the TCRdb table lists in-frame clones only, not all of them. The sample contains 120,000 or so clones, over 90% of which appear only once. These data originate in a study of T cell responses to AZD1222 COVID-19 vaccine. The study's findings and limits: Researchers took repertoire samples only after the peak T cell response had come. It should be noted that donors were predominantly white British and more often female, and clonal diversity was possibly underestimated.

Deletions cut 5 bases from V and 5 bases from J, with 8 bases between. The CDR3 covers 12 residues. The germline gives CDR1 MNHEY, CDR2 SMNVEV (reference sequence). Sequenced material: peripheral blood, taken 28 days after the second AZD1222 dose. The receptor's source is an adult who received the AZD1222 COVID-19 vaccine. The chain employs TRBV27 and TRBJ2-3, with no clear D. DNA for the CDR3: TGTGCCAGCAGTCTATTAGGAGATACGCAGTATTTT. Residues: CASSLLGDTQYF.